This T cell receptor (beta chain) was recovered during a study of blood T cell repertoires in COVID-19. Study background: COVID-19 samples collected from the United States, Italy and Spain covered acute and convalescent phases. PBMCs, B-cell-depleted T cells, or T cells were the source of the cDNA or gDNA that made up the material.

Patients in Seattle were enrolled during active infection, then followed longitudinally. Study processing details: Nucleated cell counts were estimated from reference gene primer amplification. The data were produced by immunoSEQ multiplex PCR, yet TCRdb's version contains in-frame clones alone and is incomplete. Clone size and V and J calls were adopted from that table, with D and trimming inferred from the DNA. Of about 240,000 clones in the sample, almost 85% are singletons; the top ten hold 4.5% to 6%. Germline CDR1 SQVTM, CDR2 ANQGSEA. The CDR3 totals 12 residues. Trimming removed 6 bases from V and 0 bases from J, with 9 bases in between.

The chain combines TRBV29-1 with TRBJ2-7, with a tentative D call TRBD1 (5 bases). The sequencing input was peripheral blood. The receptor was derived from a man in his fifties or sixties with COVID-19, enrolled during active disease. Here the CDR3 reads CSVTGLSYEQYF. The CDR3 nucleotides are TGCAGCGTCACAGGCCTCTCCTACGAGCAGTACTTC.